The TCR beta chain described here comes from a study of blood T cell repertoires in COVID-19. Using immunoSEQ multiplex PCR, the repertoire was profiled, and TCRdb retains in-frame clones only, with some absent. Of some 200,000 clones in the sample, 88% were seen once. The CDR3 has 14 amino acids. V was clipped by 6 bases and J by 3 bases; unmatched bases: 8. The germline gives CDR1 SEHNR, CDR2 FQNEAQ (reference sequence). Sequenced sample: peripheral blood. The receptor was isolated from a man aged 50 or older with COVID-19, enrolled during active disease. The V and J genes are TRBV7-9 and TRBJ2-7, with 7 bases matching TRBD2. CDR3 amino acids: CASRPGGEGYEQYF. CDR3 nucleotide sequence: TGTGCCAGCAGACCCGGAGGGGAGGGCTACGAGCAGTACTTC.